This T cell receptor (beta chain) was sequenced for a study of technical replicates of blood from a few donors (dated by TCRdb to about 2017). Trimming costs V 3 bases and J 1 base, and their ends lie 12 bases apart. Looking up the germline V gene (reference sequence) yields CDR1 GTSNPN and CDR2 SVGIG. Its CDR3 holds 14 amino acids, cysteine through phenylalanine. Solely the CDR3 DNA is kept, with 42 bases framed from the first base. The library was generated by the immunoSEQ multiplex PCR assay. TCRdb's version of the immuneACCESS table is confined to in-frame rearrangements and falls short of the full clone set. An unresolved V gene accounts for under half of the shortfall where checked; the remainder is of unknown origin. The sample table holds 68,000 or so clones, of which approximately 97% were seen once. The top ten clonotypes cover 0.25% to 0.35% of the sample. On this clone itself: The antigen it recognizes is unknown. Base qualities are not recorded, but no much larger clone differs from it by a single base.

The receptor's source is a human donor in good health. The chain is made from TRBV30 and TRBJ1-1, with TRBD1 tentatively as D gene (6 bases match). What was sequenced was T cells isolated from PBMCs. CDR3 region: CAWRRYRENTEAFF. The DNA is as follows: TGTGCCTGGAGGAGATACAGGGAGAACACTGAAGCTTTCTTT.